Shown below are 2 T cell receptor beta chains from a single sample sequenced in a study of response to subunit inactivated influenza vaccine. One entry per CDR3 protein results from TCRdb running MiXCR on the RT-PCR reads. The repertoire includes a few hundred thousand distinct CDR3 sequences, 9.5% to 13% of them detected once, and more than 10% sits in the top ten. Sample: PBMCs from blood, taken roughly 47 days after vaccination. These receptors were taken from a man aged 50-59 years who received an inactivated influenza vaccine.

This clonotype came up many times. This chain links TRBV11-2 with TRBJ1-4; no firm D call. V was cut by 3 bases and J by 0 bases, with 11 bases left in between. The V gene's germline CDR1 is SGHAT and CDR2 FQNNGV. The CDR3 runs 16 residues. The DNA for the CDR3 is TGTGCCAGCAGCTTTGTGCGCAGTGCAACTAATGAAAAACTGTTTTTT. This translates into CASSFVRSATNEKLFF.

This chain uses TRBV27 with TRBJ2-7; 13 positions agree with TRBD2. The CDR3 spans 17 residues. The germline gives CDR1 MNHEY, CDR2 SMNVEV (reference sequence). The V segment lost 5 bases and the J segment 7 bases; nucleotides outside the gene matches: 14. In nucleotides, the CDR3 is TGTGCCAGCAGTCCCACTAGCGGGAGGGCCTCTTTGGGGGAGCAGTACTTC. The encoded protein is CASSPTSGRASLGEQYF.